This passage covers 2 T cell receptor beta chains from one sample sequenced in a study of long-term antiretroviral therapy in people with HIV. Researchers report immunoSEQ v3.0 was run at survey level. Generated by immunoSEQ multiplex PCR, the TCRdb table keeps only in-frame clones and is missing some. The table records 40,000 to 50,000 clones, approximately 94% of them present only once. The sample was unsorted PBMCs, taken around 9 years after starting antiretroviral therapy. These receptors came from a man aged 30 to 39 with HIV.

The chain is built from TRBV20-1 and TRBJ2-7; D ambiguous. Germline lookup yields CDR1 DFQATT and CDR2 SNEGSKA (reference sequence). The CDR3 runs to 11 residues. V lost 2 bases and J 6 bases, leaving 8 bases between the germline ends. The CDR3 DNA is TGCAGTGCTAGAAGGACCGGCGAGCAGTACGTC. The encoded protein is CSARRTGEQYV.

CDR3 in amino acids: CASSQPGQAHGQPQHF. The CDR3 bases are TGCGCCAGCAGCCAACCGGGACAGGCACACGGACAGCCCCAGCATTTT. This chain connects TRBV4-1 to TRBJ1-5; 8 nucleotides line up with TRBD1. V dropped 2 bases and J dropped 7; count of bases not matched to a gene: 10. The CDR3 loop spans 16 amino acids. Germline lookup yields CDR1 MGHRA and CDR2 YSYEKL.